This T cell receptor (beta chain) was recorded in a study of blood T cell repertoires in COVID-19. As for the study in general: The origin of the acute and convalescent COVID-19 samples was the United States, Italy and Spain. Sources were T cells, B-cell-depleted T cells, or PBMCs; the material itself was cDNA or gDNA.

This clone was observed a few times. As processed by the authors: How many nucleated cells were present was estimated from reference gene primer amplification. Libraries were prepared by immunoSEQ multiplex PCR; TCRdb keeps only in-frame clonotypes and omits some of them. D and trimming were read from the DNA, whereas the V and J calls and clone size are those reported in that table. The sample consists of approximately 210,000 clones, around 82% of them appearing once. This CDR3 contains 14 residues. CDR1 is MNHEY, CDR2 SVGAGI, per germline. The V segment lost 0 bases and the J segment 8 bases; nucleotides outside the gene matches: 3.

Sequenced material: PBMCs or T cells enriched from blood (not recorded which). The receptor's source is a woman between 50 and 59 years old with acute COVID-19. The chain recombines TRBV6-5 with TRBJ2-1, with 8 positions matching TRBD1. CDR3 in DNA: TGTGCCAGCAGTTACTCCACACAGGGGGATGAGCAGTTCTTC. Translated: CASSYSTQGDEQFF.